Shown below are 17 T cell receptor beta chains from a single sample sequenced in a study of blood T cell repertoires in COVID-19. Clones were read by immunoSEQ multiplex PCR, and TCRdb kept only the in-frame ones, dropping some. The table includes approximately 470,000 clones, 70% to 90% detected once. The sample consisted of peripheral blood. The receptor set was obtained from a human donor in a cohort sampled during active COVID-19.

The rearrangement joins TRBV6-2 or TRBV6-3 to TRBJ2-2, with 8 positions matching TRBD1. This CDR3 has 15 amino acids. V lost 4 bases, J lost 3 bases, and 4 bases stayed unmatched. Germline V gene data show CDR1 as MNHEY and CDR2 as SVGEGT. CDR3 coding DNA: TGTGCCAGCAGTTTGACAGGGGCGGACACCGGGGAGCTGTTTTTT. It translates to CASSLTGADTGELFF.

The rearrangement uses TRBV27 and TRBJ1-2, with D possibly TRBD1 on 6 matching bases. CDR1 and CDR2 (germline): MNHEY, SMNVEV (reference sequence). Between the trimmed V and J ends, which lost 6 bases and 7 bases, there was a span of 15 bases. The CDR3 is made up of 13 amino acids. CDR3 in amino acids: CASSVTGNSGYTF. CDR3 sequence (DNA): TGTGCCAGCAGCGTTACAGGGAATTCTGGCTACACCTTC.

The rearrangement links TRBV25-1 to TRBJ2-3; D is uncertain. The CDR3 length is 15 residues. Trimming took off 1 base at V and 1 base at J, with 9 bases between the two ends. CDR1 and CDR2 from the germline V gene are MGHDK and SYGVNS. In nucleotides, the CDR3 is TGTGCCAGCAGTGAATTCGGGTACGGCACAGATACGCAGTATTTT. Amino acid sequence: CASSEFGYGTDTQYF.

The CDR3 is CASSPPGLAGNEQYF. The CDR3 DNA is TGTGCCAGCAGTCCTCCGGGACTAGCGGGAAACGAGCAGTACTTC. The chain combines TRBV28 with TRBJ2-7; 13 positions agree with TRBD2. Trimming cost V 5 bases and J 5 bases; bases outside gene matches: 6. The germline gives CDR1 MDHEN, CDR2 SYDVKM. This CDR3 spans 15 amino acids.

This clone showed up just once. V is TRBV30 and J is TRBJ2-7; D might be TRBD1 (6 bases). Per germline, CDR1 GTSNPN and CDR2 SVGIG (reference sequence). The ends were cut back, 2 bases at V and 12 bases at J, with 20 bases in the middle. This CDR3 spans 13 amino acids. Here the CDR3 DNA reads TGTGCCTGGAGTCACTCAGGGGCCTCAAAACCGTACTTC. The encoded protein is CAWSHSGASKPYF. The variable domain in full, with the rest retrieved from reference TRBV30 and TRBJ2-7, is SQTIHQWPATLVQPVGSPLSLECTVEGTSNPNLYWYRQAAGRGLQLLFYSVGIGQISSEVPQNLSASRPQDRQFILSSKKLLLSDSGFYLCAWSHSGASKPYFGPGTRLTVT.

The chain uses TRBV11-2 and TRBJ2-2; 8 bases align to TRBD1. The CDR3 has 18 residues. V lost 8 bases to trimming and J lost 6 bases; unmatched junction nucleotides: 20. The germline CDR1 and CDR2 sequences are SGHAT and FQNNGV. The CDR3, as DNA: TGTGCCAGCTCTCAACAGCCCCCCGGGACAGGAGGATCCGGGGAGCTGTTTTTT. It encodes CASSQQPPGTGGSGELFF.

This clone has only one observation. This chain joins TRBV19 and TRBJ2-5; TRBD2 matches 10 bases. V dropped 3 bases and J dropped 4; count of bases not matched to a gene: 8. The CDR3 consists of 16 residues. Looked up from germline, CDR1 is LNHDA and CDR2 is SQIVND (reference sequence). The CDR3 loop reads CASSIRAGGSRETQYF. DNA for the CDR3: TGTGCCAGTAGTATCCGAGCGGGAGGGTCCAGAGAGACCCAGTACTTC. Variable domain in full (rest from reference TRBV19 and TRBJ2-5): DGGITQSPKYLFRKEGQNVTLSCEQNLNHDAMYWYRQDPGQGLRLIYYSQIVNDFQKGDIAEGYSVSREKKESFPLTVTSAQKNPTAFYLCASSIRAGGSRETQYFGPGTRLLVL.

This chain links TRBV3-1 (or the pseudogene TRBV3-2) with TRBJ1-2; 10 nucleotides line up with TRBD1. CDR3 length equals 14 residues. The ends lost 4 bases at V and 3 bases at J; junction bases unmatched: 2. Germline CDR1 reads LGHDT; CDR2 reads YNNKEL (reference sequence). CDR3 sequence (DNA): TGTGCCAGCAGCCGCGGACAGGGGGACTATGGCTACACCTTC. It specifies CASSRGQGDYGYTF.

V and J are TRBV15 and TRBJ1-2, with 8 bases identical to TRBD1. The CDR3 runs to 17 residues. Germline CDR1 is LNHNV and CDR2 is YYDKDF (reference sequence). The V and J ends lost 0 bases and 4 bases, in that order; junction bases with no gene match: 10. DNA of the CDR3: TGTGCCACCAGCAGAGAACCCCCACCGGACAGGGCCTATGGCTACACCTTC. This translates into CATSREPPPDRAYGYTF.

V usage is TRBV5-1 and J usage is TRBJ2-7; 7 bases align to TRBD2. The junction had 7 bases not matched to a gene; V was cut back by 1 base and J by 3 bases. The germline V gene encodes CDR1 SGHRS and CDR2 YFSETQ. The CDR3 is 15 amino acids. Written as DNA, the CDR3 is TGCGCCAGCAGCTTGTTGCCTAGCGGTCTCTACGAGCAGTACTTC. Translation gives CASSLLPSGLYEQYF.

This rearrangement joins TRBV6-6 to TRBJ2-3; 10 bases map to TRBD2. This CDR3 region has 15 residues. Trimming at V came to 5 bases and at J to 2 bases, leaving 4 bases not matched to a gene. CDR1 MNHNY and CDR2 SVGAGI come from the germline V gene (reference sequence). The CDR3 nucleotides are TGTGCCAGCAGTCCGACTAGCGGGCCCACAGATACGCAGTATTTT. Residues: CASSPTSGPTDTQYF.

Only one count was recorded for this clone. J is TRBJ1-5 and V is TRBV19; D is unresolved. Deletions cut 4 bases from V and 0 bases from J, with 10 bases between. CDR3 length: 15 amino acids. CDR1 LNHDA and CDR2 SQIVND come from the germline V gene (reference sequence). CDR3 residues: CASSRTLYSNQPQHF. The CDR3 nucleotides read TGTGCCAGTAGTAGGACTCTCTATAGCAATCAGCCCCAGCATTTT.

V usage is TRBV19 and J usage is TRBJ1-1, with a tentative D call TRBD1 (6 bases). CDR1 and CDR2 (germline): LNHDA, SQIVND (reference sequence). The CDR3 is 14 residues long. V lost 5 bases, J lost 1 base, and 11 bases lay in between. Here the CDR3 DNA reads TGTGCCAGTAGTCAGCAGGGGTGGAACACTGAAGCTTTCTTT. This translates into CASSQQGWNTEAFF.

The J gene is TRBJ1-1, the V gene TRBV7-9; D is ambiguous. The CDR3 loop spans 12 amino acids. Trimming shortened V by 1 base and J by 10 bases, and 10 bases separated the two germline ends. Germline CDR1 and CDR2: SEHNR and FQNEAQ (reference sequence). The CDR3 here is CASSLVSPGAFF. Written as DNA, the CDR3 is TGTGCCAGCAGCTTAGTATCTCCAGGAGCTTTCTTT. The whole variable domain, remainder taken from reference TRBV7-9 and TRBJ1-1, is DTGVSQNPRHKITKRGQNVTFRCDPISEHNRLYWYRQTLGQGPEFLTYFQNEAQLEKSRLLSDRFSAERPKGSFSTLEIQRTEQGDSAMYLCASSLVSPGAFFGQGTRLTVV.

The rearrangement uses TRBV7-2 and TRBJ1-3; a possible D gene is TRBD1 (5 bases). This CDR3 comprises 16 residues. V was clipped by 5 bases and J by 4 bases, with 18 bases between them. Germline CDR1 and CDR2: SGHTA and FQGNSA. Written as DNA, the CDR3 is TGTGCCAGCAGCCCTACTTTGGGCAGGGCGGGAAACACCATATATTTT. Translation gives CASSPTLGRAGNTIYF.

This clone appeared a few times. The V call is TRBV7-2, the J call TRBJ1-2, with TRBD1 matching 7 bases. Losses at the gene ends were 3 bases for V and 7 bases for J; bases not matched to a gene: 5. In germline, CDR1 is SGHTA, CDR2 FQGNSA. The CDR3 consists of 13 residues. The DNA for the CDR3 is TGTGCCAGCAGCTTTAAGGGACAGCTTGGCTACACCTTC. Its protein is CASSFKGQLGYTF.

CDR3 sequence reads: CASSLERTYNEQFF. The DNA of the CDR3 is TGTGCCAGCTCCCTGGAGCGTACCTACAATGAGCAGTTCTTC. The chain couples TRBV7-9 to TRBJ2-1; no clear D gene. Germline V gene lookup returns CDR1 SEHNR and CDR2 FQNEAQ (reference sequence). This CDR3 contains 14 residues. The germline V and J ends were trimmed by 8 bases and 2 bases, with 13 bases remaining between them.